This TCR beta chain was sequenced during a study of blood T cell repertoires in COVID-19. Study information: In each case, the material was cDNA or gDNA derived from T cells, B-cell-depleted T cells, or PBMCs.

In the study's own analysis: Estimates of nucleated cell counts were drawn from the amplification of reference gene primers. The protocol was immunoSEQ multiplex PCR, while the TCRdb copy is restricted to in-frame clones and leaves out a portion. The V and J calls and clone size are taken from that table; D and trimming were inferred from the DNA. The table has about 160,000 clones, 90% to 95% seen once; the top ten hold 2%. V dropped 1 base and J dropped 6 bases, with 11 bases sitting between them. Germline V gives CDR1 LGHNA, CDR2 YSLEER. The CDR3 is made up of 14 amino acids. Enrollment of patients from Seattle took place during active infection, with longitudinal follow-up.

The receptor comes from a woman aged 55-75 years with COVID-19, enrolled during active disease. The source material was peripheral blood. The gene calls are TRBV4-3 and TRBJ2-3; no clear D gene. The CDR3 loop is CASSQGSLSDTQYF. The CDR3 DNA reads TGCGCCAGCAGCCAAGGGTCACTATCGGATACGCAGTATTTT.